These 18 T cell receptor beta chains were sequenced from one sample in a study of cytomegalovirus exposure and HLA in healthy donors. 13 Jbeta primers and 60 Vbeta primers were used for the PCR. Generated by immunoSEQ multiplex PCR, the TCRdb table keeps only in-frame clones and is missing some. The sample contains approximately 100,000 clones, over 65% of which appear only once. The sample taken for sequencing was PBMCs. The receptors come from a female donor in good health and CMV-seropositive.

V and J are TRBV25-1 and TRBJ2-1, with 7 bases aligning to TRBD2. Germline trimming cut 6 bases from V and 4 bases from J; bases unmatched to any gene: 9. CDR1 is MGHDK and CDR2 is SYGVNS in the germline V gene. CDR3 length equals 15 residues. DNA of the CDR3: TGTGCCAGCAGCCCAGGCGGGAGTTATTACAATGAGCAGTTCTTC. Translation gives CASSPGGSYYNEQFF.

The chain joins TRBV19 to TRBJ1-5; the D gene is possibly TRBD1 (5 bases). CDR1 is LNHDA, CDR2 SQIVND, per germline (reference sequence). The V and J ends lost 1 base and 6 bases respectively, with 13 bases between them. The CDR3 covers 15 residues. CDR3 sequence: CASSIGVQRGQPQHF. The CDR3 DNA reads TGTGCCAGTAGTATAGGAGTCCAAAGGGGTCAGCCCCAGCATTTT.

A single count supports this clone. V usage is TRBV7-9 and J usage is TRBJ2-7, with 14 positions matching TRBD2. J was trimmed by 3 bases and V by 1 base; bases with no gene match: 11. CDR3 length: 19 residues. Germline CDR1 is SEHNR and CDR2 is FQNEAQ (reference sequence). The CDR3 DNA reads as TGTGCCAGCAGCTTAGTCCCCGGACTAGCGGGAGGAGGAAACTACGAGCAGTACTTC. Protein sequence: CASSLVPGLAGGGNYEQYF.

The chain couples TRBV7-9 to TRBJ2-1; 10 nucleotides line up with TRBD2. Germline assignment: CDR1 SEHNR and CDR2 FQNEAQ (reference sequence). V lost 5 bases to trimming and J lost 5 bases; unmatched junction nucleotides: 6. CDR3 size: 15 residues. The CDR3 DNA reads TGTGCCAGCAGCATCACTAGCGGGAACCACAATGAGCAGTTCTTC. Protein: CASSITSGNHNEQFF.

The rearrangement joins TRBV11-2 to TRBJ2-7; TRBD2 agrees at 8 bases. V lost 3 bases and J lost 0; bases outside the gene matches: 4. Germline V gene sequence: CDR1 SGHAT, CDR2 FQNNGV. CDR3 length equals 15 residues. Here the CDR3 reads CASSFAGGSSYEQYF. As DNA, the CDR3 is TGTGCCAGCAGCTTTGCGGGGGGAAGCTCCTACGAGCAGTACTTC.

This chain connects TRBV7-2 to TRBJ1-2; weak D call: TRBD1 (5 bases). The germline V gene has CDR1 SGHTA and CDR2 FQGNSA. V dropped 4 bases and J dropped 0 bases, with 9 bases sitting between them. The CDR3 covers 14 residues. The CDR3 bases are TGTGCCAGCAGCTCAAGACAGACTAACTATGGCTACACCTTC. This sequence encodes CASSSRQTNYGYTF. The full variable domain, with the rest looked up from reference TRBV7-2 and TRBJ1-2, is GAGVSQSPSNKVTEKGKDVELRCDPISGHTALYWYRQSLGQGLEFLIYFQGNSAPDKSGLPSDRFSAERTGGSVSTLTIQRTQQEDSAVYLCASSSRQTNYGYTFGSGTRLTVV.

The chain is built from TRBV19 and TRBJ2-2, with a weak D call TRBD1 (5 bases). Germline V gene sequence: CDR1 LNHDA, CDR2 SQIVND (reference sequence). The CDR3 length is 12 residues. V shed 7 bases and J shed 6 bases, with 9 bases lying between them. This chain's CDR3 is CASKKGPGELFF. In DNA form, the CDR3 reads TGTGCCAGTAAAAAGGGGCCCGGGGAGCTGTTTTTT.

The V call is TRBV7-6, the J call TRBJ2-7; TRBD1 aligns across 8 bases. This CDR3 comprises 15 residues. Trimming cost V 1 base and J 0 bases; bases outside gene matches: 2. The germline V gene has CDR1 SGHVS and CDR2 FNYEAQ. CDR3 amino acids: CASSLGTGNSYEQYF. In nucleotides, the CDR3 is TGTGCCAGCAGCTTAGGGACAGGGAACTCCTACGAGCAGTACTTC.

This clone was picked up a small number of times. The CDR3 region is CASSSREKLFF. The CDR3 DNA is TGTGCCAGCAGTTCCCGGGAAAAACTGTTTTTT. The gene calls are TRBV28 and TRBJ1-4; D gene unclear. This CDR3 is 11 amino acids long. From germline, CDR1 is MDHEN and CDR2 SYDVKM. V dropped 4 bases and J dropped 8 bases, with 5 bases sitting between them.

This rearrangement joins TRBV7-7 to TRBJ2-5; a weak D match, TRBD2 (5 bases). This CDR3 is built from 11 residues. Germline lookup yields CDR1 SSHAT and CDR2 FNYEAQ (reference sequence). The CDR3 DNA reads TGTGCTTCGGTCGGCGGGGAGACCCAGTACTTC. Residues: CASVGGETQYF.

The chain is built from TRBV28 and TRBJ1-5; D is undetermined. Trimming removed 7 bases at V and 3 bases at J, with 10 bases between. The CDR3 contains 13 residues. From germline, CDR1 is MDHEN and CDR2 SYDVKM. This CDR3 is CASTGPFNQPQHF. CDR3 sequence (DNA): TGTGCCAGCACTGGGCCTTTCAATCAGCCCCAGCATTTT.

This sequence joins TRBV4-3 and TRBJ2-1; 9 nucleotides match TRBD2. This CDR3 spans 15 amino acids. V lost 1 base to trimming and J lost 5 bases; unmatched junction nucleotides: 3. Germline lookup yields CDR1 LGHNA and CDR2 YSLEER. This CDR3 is CASSQGAGGHNEQFF. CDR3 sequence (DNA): TGCGCCAGCAGCCAAGGGGCGGGGGGGCACAATGAGCAGTTCTTC.

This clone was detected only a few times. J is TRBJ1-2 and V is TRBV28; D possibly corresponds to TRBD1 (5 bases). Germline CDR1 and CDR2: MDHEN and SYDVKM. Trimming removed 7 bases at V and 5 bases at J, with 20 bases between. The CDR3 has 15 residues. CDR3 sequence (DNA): TGTGCCAGCAAACGAACAGGCGGGGATACTTATGGCTACACCTTC. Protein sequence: CASKRTGGDTYGYTF.

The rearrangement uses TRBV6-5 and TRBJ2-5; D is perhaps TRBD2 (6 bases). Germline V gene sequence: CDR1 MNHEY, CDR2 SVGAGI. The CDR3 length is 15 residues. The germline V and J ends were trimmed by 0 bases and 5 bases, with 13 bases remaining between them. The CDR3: CASSYSGREWETQYF. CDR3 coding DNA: TGTGCCAGCAGTTACTCCGGACGGGAGTGGGAGACCCAGTACTTC.

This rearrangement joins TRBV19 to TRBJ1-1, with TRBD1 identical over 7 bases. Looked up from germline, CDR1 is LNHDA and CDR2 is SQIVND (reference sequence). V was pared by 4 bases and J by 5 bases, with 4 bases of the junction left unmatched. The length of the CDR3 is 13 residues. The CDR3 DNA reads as TGTGCCAGTAGTACACAGGGGAGAACTGAAGCTTTCTTT. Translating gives CASSTQGRTEAFF.

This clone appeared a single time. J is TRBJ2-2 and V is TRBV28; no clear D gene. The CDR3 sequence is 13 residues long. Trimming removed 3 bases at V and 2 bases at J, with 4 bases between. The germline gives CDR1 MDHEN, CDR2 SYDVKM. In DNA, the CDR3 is TGTGCCAGCAGTTTTACAAACACCGGGGAGCTGTTTTTT. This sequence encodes CASSFTNTGELFF.

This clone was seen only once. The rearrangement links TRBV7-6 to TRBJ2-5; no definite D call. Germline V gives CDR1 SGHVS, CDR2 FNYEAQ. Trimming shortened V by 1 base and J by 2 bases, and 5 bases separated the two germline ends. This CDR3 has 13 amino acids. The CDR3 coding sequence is TGTGCCAGCAGCTTAGGCAGGCAAGAGACCCAGTACTTC. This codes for CASSLGRQETQYF.

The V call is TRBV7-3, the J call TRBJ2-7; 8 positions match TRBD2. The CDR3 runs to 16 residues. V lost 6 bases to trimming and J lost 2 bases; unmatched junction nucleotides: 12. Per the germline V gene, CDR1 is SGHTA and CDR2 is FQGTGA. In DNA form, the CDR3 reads TGTGCCAGCAGTCAAAAACCGGGACTAGGAACCTACGAGCAGTACTTC. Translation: CASSQKPGLGTYEQYF.